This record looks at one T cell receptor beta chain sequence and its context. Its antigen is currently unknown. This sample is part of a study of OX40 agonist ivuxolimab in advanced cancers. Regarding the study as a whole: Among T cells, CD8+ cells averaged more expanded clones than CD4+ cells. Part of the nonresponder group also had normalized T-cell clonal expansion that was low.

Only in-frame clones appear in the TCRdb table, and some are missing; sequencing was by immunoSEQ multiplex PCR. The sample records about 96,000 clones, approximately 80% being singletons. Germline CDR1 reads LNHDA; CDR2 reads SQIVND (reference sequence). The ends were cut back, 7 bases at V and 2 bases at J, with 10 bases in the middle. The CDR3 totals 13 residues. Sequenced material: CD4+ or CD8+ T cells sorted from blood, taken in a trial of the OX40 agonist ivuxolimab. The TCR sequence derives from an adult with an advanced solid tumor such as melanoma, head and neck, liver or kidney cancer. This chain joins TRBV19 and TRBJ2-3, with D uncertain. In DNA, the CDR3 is TGTGCCAGTAAGGCCCTCTCCACAGATACGCAGTATTTT. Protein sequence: CASKALSTDTQYF.